This entry features one T cell receptor beta chain sequence. A much larger clone differs by one base, so this may be a read error. Time point given: newly diagnosed GD, antithyroid drugs for less than 3 months. From RNA extracted from PBMCs, the TCR library was made. The record originates from a study of regulatory T cells in long-lasting Graves disease. The length of the CDR3 is 13 residues. CDR1 MDHEN and CDR2 SYDVKM come from the germline V gene. Construction of the TCR beta libraries employed iRepertoire HTBI primers in conjunction with Arm-PCR of CDR3 regions. TCRdb used MiXCR to reprocess the multiplex PCR reads, holding one entry per CDR3 protein. The sample holds approximately 350,000 distinct CDR3 sequences, 16% seen once. The same sample was also used in a study of T cells in Graves' hyperthyroidism and ophthalmopathy.

The chain employs TRBV28 and TRBJ2-5, with TRBD1 matching 7 bases. This sample comprised peripheral blood mononuclear cells (PBMCs), obtained at new diagnosis, from a patient treated with antithyroid drugs. The TCR sequence derives from a woman between 18 and 29 years old with Graves disease. CDR3 coding DNA: TGTGCCAGCAGGTCAGGGGGTGGGGAGACCCAGTGCTTC. It yields the protein CASRSGGGETQCF.